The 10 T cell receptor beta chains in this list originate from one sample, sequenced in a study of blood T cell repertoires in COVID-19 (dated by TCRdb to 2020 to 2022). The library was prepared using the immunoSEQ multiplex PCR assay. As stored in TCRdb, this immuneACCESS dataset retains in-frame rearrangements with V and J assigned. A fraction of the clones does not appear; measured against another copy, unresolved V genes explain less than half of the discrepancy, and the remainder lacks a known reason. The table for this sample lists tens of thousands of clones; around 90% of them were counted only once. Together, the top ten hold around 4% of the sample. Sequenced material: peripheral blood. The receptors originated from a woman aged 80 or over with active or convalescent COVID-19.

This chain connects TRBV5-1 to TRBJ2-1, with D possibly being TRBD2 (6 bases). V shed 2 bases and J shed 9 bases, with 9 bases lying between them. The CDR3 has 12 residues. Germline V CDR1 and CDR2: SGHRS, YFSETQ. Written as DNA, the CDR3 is TGCGCCAGCAGCTTACGCGGGACTGAGCAGTTCTTC. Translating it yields CASSLRGTEQFF.

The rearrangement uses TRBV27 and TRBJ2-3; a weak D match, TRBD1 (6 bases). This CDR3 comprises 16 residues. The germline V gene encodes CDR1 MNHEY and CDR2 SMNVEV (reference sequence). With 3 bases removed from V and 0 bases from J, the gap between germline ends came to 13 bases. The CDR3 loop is CASSFDRQASTDTQYF. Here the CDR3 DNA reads TGTGCCAGCAGTTTTGACCGACAGGCAAGCACAGATACGCAGTATTTT.

CDR3 residues: CASSLVAEGYNEQFF. Here the CDR3 DNA reads TGCGCCAGCAGCTTGGTAGCGGAGGGTTACAATGAGCAGTTCTTC. The chain joins TRBV5-1 to TRBJ2-1; possible D gene TRBD2, 6 bases. Per germline, CDR1 SGHRS and CDR2 YFSETQ. The CDR3 extends over 15 amino acids. V lost 0 bases and J 4 bases, leaving 11 bases between the germline ends. Supplemented by reference TRBV5-1 and TRBJ2-1, the full variable domain reads KAGVTQTPRYLIKTRGQQVTLSCSPISGHRSVSWYQQTPGQGLQFLFEYFSETQRNKGNFPGRFSGRQFSNSRSEMNVSTLELGDSALYLCASSLVAEGYNEQFFGPGTRLTVL.

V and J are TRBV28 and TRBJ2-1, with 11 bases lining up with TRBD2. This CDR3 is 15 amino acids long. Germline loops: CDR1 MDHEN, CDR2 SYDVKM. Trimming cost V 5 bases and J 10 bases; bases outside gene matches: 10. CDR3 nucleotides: TGTGCCAGCAGTACAACTAGCGGGAGAAGCTGGGAGCAGTTCTTC. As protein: CASSTTSGRSWEQFF.

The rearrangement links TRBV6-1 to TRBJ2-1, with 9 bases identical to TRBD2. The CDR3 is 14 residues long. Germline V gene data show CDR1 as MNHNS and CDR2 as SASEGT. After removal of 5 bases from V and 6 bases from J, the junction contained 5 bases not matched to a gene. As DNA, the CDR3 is TGTGCCAGCAGTTCCTTGACTAGCGGCAATGAGCAGTTCTTC. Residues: CASSSLTSGNEQFF.

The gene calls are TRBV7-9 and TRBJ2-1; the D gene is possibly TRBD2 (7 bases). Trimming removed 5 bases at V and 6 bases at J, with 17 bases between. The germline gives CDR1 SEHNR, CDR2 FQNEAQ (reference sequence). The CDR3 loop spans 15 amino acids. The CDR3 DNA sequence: TGTGCCAGCAGCCCTGGGGAGGGGGGACGCAATGAGCAGTTCTTC. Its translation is CASSPGEGGRNEQFF.

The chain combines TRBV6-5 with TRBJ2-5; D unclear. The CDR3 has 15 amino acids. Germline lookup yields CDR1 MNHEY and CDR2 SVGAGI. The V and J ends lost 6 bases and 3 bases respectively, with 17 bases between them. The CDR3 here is CASSYETTGEETQYF. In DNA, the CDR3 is TGTGCCAGCAGCTACGAAACTACCGGCGAAGAGACCCAGTACTTC.

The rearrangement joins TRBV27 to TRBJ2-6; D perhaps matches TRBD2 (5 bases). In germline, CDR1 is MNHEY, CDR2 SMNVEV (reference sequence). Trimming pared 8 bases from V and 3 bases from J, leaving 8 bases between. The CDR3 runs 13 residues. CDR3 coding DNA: TGTGCCAGCGAAGGACTTGGGGCCAACGTCCTGACTTTC. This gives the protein CASEGLGANVLTF. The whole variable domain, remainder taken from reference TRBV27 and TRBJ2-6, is EAQVTQNPRYLITVTGKKLTVTCSQNMNHEYMSWYRQDPGLGLRQIYYSMNVEVTDKGDVPEGYKVSRKEKRNFPLILESPSPNQTSLYFCASEGLGANVLTFGAGSRLTVL.

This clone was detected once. In nucleotides, the CDR3 is TGTGCCAGCAGCATCCACTCAGCAGGACAGGGTCGGTATGGCTACACCTTC. Its protein product is CASSIHSAGQGRYGYTF. The chain couples TRBV21-1 to TRBJ1-2; the table names TRBD1, a call not compared with the DNA. TRBV21-1 is recorded as a pseudogene. There are 17 residues in the CDR3.

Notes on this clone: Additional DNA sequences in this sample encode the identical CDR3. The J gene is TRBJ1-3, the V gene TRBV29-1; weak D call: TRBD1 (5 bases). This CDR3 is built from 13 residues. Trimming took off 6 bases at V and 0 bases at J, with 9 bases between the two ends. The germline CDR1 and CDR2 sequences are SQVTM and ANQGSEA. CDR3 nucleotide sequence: TGCAGCGTAGGACACCTCTCTGGAAACACCATATATTTT. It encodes CSVGHLSGNTIYF.